The clone carrying this T cell receptor (beta chain) has just one count. This sample is drawn from a study of sequential checkpoint blockade in melanoma. The wider study: Patients were randomized 1:1 to nivolumab-then-ipilimumab or ipilimumab-then-nivolumab first-line.

As for treatment: randomized to nivolumab then ipilimumab (arm A) or the reverse (arm B). DNA-damaging chemotherapy had not been given to any patient beforehand. Profiling relied on immunoSEQ multiplex PCR, and the TCRdb table lists in-frame clones only, not all of them. The sample contains 9,500 to 15,000 clones, over 65% of which appear only once. This CDR3 region has 16 residues. Germline V gives CDR1 MGHRA, CDR2 YSYEKL. The V and J ends lost 4 bases and 1 base, in that order; junction bases with no gene match: 3. This clonotype was sampled from a human donor with melanoma. The source material was CD8+ T cells sorted from blood (inferred from file names), sampled from a patient given nivolumab and ipilimumab in sequence. This rearrangement joins TRBV4-1 to TRBJ2-2; 10 bases align to TRBD1. The CDR3 DNA follows: TGCGCCAGCAGCCCCGGGGACAGGGGGAACACCGGGGAGCTGTTTTTT. As protein: CASSPGDRGNTGELFF.